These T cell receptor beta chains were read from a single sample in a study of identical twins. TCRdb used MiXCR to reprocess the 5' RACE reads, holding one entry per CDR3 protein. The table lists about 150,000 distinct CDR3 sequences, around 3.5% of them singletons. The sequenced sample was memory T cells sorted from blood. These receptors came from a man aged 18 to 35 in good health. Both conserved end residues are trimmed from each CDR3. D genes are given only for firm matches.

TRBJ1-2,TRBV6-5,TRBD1,ASSYSGTVNYGYT
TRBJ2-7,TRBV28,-,ASTPRGSIDSYEQY
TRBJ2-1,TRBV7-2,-,ASSGQGAYNEQF
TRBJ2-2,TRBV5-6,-,ASSLGWGSANTGELF
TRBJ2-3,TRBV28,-,ASYDSDGHTDTQY
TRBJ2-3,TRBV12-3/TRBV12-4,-,ASTIGADTQY
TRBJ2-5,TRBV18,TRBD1,ASSPRGQGETQY
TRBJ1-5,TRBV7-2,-,ASSLGGGPGNQPQH
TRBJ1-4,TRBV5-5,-,ASSLVAGEKLF
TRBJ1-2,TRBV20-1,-,SAYPGPLSYGYT
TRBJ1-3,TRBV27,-,ASSRGGYSGNTIY
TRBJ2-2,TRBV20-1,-,SAGLGNTGELF
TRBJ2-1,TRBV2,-,ASNTRGNNEQF
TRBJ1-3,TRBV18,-,ASSPGIGSGNTIY
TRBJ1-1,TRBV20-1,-,SARYSMNTEAF
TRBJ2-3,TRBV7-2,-,ASSQWAGAGMTDTQY
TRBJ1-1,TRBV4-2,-,ASSQDLVGGMNTEAF
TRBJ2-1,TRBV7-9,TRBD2,ASSLAFMRERDEQF
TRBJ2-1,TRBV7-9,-,ASSFGGNNEQF
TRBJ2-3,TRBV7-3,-,ASSPRTARSTDTQY
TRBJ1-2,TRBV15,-,ATSTGARNYGYT
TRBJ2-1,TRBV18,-,ASSPGTVGVNEQF
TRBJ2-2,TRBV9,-,ASSAGTIFAGELF
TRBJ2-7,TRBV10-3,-,AIRKASADEQY
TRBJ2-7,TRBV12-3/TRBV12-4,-,ASSLESKEQY
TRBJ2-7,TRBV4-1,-,ASSLLSDEGGFSYEQY